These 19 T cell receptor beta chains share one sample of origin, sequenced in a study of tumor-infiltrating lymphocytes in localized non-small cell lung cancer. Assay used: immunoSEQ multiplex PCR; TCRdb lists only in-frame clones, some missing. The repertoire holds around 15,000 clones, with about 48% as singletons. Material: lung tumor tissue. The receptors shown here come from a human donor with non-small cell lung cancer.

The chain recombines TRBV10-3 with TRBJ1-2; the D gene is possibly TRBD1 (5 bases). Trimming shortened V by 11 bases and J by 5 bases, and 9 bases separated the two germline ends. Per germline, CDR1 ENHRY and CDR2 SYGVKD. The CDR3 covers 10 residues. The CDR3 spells CAPRDYGYTF. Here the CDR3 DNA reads TGTGCCCCCAGGGATTATGGCTACACCTTC.

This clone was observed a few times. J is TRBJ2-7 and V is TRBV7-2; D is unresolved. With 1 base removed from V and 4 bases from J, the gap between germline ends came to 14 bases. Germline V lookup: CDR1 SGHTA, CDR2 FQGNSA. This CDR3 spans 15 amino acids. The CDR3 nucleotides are TGTGCCAGCAGCTTAGTTTTGGGTCTCGGTTACGAGCAGTACTTC. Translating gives CASSLVLGLGYEQYF.

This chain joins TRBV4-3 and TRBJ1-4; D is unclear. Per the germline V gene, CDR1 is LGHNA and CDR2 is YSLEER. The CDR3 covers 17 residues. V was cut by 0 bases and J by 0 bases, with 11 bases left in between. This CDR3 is CASSQDWWGATNEKLFF. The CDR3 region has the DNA TGCGCCAGCAGCCAAGATTGGTGGGGAGCAACTAATGAAAAACTGTTTTTT.

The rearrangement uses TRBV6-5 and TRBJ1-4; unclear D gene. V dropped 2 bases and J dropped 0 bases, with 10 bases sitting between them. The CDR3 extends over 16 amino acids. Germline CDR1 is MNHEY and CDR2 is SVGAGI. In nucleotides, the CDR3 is TGTGCCAGCAGTTACAACGGTCCGACAACTAATGAAAAACTGTTTTTT. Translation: CASSYNGPTTNEKLFF.

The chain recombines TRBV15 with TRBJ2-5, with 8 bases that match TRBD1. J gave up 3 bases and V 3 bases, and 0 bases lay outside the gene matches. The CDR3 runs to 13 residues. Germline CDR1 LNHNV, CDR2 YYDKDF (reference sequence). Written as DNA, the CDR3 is TGTGCCACCAGCAGGACAGGGGAAGAGACCCAGTACTTC. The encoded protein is CATSRTGEETQYF. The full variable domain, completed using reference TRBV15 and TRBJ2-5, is DAMVIQNPRYQVTQFGKPVTLSCSQTLNHNVMYWYQQKSSQAPKLLFHYYDKDFNNEADTPDNFQSRRPNTSFCFLDIRSPGLGDTAMYLCATSRTGEETQYFGPGTRLLVL.

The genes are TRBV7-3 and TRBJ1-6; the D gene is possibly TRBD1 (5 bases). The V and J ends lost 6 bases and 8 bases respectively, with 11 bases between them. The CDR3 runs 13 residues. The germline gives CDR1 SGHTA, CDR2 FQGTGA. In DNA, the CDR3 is TGTGCCAGCAGAACATCGGGGGATTCACCCCTCCACTTT. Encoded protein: CASRTSGDSPLHF.

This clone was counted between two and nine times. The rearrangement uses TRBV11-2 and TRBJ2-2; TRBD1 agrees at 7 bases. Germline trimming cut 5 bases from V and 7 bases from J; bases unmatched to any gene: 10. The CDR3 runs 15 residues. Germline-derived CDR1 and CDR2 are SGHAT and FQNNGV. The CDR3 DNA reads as TGTGCCAGCAGCCTAGCTACAGGGGTTGGCGGGGAGCTGTTTTTT. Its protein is CASSLATGVGGELFF.

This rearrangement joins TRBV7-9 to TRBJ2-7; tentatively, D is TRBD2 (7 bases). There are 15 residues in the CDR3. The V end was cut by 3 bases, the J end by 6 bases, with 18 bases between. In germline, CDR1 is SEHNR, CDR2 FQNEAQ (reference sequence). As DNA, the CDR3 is TGTGCCAGCAGCTTGGGGGACGGGGGGCGGTTCGAGCAGTACTTC. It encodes CASSLGDGGRFEQYF.

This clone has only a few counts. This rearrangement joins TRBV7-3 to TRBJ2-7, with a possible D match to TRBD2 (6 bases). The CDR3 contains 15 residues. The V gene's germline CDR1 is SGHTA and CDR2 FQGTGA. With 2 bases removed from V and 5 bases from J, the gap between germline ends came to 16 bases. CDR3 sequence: CASSLWRQGGDEQYF. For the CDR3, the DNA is TGTGCCAGCAGCTTATGGCGGCAGGGCGGGGACGAGCAGTACTTC.

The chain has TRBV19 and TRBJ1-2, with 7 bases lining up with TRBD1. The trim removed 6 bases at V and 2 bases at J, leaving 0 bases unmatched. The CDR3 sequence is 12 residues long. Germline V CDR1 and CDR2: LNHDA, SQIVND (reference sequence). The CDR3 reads CASRQGNYGYTF. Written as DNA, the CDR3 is TGTGCCAGTAGACAGGGGAACTATGGCTACACCTTC.

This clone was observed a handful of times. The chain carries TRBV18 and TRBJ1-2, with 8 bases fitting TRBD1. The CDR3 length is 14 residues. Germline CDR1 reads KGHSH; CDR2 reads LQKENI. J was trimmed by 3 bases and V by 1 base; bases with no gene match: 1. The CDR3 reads CASSPRTGYYGYTF. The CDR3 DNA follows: TGTGCCAGCTCACCACGGACAGGGTACTATGGCTACACCTTC.

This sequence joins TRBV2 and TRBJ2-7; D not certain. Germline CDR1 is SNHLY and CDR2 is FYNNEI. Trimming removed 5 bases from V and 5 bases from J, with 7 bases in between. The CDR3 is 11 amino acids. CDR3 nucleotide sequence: TGTGCCAGCAGTTGGGGTGACGAGCAGTACTTC. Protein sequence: CASSWGDEQYF.

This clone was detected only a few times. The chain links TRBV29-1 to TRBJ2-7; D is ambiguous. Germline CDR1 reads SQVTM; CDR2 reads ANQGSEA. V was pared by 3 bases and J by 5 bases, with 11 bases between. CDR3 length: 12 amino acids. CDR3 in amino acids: CSVDLVGDEQYF. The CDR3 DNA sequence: TGCAGCGTTGATTTGGTGGGCGACGAGCAGTACTTC.

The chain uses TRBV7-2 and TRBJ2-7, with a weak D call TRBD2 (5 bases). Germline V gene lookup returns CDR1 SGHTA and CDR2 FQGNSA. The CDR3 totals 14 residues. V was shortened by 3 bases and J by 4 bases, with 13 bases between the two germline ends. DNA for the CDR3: TGTGCCAGCAGCTTCTTCGAGGGTTCGTACGAGCAGTACTTC. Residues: CASSFFEGSYEQYF. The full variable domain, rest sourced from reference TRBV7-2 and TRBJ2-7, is GAGVSQSPSNKVTEKGKDVELRCDPISGHTALYWYRQSLGQGLEFLIYFQGNSAPDKSGLPSDRFSAERTGGSVSTLTIQRTQQEDSAVYLCASSFFEGSYEQYFGPGTRLTVT.

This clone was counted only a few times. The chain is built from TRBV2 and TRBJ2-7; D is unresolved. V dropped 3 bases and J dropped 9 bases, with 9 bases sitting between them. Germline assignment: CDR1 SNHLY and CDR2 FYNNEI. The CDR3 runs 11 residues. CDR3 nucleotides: TGTGCCAGCAGTGATTTTGAGGCGCAGTACTTC. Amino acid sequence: CASSDFEAQYF.

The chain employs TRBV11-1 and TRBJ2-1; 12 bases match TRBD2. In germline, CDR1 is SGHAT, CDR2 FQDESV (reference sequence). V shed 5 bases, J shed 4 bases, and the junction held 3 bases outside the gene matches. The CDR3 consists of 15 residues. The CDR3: CASSPGLAGYNEQFF. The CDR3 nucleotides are TGTGCCAGCAGCCCAGGACTAGCGGGGTACAATGAGCAGTTCTTC. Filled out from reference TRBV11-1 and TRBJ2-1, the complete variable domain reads EAEVAQSPRYKITEKSQAVAFWCDPISGHATLYWYRQILGQGPELLVQFQDESVVDDSQLPKDRFSAERLKGVDSTLKIQPAELGDSAMYLCASSPGLAGYNEQFFGPGTRLTVL.

CDR3 in DNA: TGTGCCAGCAGCTTAGAGAGTGTACACAATGAGCAGTTCTTC. It is translated as CASSLESVHNEQFF. This chain joins TRBV5-6 and TRBJ2-1; D call uncertain. CDR3 length equals 14 residues. V was shortened by 2 bases and J by 5 bases, with 11 bases between the two germline ends. The germline V gene has CDR1 SGHDT and CDR2 YYEEEE.

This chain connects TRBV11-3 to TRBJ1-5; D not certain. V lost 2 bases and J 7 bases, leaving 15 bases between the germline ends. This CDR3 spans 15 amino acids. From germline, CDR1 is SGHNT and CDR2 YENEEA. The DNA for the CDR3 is TGTGCCAGCAGCTTACTTCTTAGGCGCCGGCAGCCCCAGCATTTT. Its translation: CASSLLLRRRQPQHF.

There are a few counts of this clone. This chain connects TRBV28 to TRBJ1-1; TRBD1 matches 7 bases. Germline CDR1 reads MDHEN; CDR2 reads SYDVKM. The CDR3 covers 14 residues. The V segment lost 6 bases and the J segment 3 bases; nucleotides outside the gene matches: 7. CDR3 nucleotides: TGTGCCAGCAGAACCCTCCAGGGGGACACTGAAGCTTTCTTT. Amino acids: CASRTLQGDTEAFF.